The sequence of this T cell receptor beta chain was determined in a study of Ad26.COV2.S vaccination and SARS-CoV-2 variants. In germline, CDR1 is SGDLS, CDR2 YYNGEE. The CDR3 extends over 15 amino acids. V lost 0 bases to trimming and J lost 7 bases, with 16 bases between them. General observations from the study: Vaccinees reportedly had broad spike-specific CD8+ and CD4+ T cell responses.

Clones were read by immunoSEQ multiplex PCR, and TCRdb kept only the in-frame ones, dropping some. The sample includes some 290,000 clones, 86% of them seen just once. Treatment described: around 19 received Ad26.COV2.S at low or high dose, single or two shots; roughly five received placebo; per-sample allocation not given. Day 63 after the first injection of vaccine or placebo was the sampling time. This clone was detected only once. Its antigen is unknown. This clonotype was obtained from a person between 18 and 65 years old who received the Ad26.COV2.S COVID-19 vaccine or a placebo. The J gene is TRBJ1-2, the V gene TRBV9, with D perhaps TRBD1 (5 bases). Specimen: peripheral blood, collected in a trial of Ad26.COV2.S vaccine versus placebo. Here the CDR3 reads CASSVVQGGVGGYTF. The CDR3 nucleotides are TGTGCCAGCAGCGTAGTCCAGGGTGGAGTGGGTGGCTACACCTTC.